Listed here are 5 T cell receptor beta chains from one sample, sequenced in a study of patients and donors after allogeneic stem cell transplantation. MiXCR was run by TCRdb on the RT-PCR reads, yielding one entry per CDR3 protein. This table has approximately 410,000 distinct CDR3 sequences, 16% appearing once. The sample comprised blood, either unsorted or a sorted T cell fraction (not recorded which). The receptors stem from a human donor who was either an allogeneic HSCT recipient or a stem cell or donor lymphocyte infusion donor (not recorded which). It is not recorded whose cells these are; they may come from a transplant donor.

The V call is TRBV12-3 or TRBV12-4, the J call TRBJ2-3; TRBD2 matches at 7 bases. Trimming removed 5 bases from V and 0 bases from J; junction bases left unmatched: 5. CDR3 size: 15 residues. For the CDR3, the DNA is TGTGCCAGCAGTCGCCGGGGGGAGAGCACAGATACGCAGTATTTT. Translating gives CASSRRGESTDTQYF.

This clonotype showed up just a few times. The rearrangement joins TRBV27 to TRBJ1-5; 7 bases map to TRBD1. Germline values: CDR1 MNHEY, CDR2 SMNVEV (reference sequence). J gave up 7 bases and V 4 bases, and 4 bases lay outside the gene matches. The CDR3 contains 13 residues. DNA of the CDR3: TGTGCCAGCAGTTCCGCGACAGGGCAGCCCCAGCATTTT. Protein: CASSSATGQPQHF.

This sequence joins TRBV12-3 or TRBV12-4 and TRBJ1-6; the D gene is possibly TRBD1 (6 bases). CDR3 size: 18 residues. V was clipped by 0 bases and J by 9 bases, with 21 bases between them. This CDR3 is CASSLALAGALSGSPLHF. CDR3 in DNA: TGTGCCAGCAGTTTAGCTCTGGCAGGGGCATTGTCGGGTTCACCCCTCCACTTT.

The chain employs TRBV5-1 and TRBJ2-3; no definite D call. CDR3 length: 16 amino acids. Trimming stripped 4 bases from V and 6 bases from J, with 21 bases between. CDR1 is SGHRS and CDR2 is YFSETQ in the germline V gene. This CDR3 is CASSPVANLPRDTQYF. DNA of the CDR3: TGCGCCAGCAGCCCGGTCGCCAACCTCCCGAGGGATACGCAGTATTTT.

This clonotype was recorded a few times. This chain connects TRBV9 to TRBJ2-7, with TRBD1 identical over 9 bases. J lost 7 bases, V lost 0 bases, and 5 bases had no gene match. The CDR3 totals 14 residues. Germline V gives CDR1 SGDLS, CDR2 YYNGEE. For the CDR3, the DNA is TGTGCCAGCAGCGTAGGCAAGACAGGGGGGGAGCAGTACTTC. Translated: CASSVGKTGGEQYF.